This is a list of T cell receptor beta chains from one sample in a study of cytomegalovirus exposure and HLA in healthy donors. The protocol was immunoSEQ multiplex PCR, while the TCRdb copy is restricted to in-frame clones and leaves out a portion. The sample totals roughly 80,000 clones. The sequenced sample consisted of PBMCs. The receptors derive from a woman younger than 45 in good health and CMV-seronegative. Each CDR3 is given with its conserved first and last residue. A D gene is named only where the DNA matches it firmly.

V gene	D gene	J gene	CDR3 protein	CDR3 DNA
TRBV29-1	-	TRBJ1-2	CSVEESTRGGYTF	TGCAGCGTTGAAGAATCCACACGGGGTGGCTACACCTTC
TRBV18	-	TRBJ2-7	CASSPMRSGAYEQYF	TGTGCCAGCTCACCAATGCGGTCAGGGGCCTACGAGCAGTACTTC
TRBV18	-	TRBJ1-4	CASSPRQGGEKLFF	TGTGCCAGCTCACCACGGCAGGGAGGTGAAAAACTGTTTTTT
TRBV9	-	TRBJ1-2	CASSVEAGALYGYTF	TGTGCCAGCAGCGTAGAGGCAGGGGCCCTCTATGGCTACACCTTC
TRBV29-1	TRBD2	TRBJ2-2	CSVALAETNTGELFF	TGCAGCGTTGCCCTAGCGGAGACGAACACCGGGGAGCTGTTTTTT
TRBV7-2	TRBD1	TRBJ1-5	CASSPRQGSQPQHF	TGTGCCAGCAGTCCCAGACAGGGAAGCCAGCCCCAGCATTTT
TRBV11-1	-	TRBJ1-1	CASSLLRNTEAFF	TGTGCCAGCAGCTTACTCAGGAACACTGAAGCTTTCTTT
TRBV6-5	-	TRBJ2-2	CASREVTGELFF	TGTGCCAGCAGGGAGGTAACCGGGGAGCTGTTTTTT
TRBV19	-	TRBJ1-1	CASIHGTEAFF	TGTGCCAGTATTCACGGGACTGAAGCTTTCTTT
TRBV7-9	TRBD1	TRBJ2-5	CASSLGTGPDQETQYF	TGTGCCAGCAGCTTAGGGACAGGGCCGGACCAAGAGACCCAGTACTTC
TRBV6-1	-	TRBJ1-1	CASSEDWAQEGAFF	TGTGCCAGCAGTGAAGATTGGGCCCAGGAGGGAGCTTTCTTT
TRBV6-1	-	TRBJ1-2	CASSEVGAINYGYTF	TGTGCCAGCAGTGAAGTAGGAGCCATAAACTATGGCTACACCTTC
TRBV2	TRBD1	TRBJ2-7	CASSGDRDHEQYF	TGTGCCAGCAGTGGGGACAGGGACCACGAGCAGTACTTC
TRBV7-2	TRBD1	TRBJ1-2	CASSPGQGPGYTF	TGTGCCAGCAGCCCGGGACAGGGGCCTGGCTACACCTTC
TRBV10-3	-	TRBJ2-5	CAISEPGQETQYF	TGTGCCATCAGTGAGCCAGGCCAAGAGACCCAGTACTTC
TRBV11-2	-	TRBJ2-7	CASSLAGAYEQYF	TGTGCCAGCAGCTTAGCCGGTGCCTACGAGCAGTACTTC
TRBV5-4	-	TRBJ2-2	CASSFPDTGELFF	TGTGCCAGCAGCTTCCCGGACACCGGGGAGCTGTTTTTT
TRBV7-6	-	TRBJ1-3	CASSPGTAGNTIYF	TGTGCCAGCAGCCCCGGGACTGCTGGAAACACCATATATTTT
TRBV6-1	-	TRBJ1-2	CASRPRTPNNYGYTF	TGTGCCAGCAGACCTAGGACACCGAATAACTATGGCTACACCTTC
TRBV19	-	TRBJ1-1	CASSIREGNTEAFF	TGTGCCAGTAGTATAAGGGAGGGGAACACTGAAGCTTTCTTT
TRBV6-5	-	TRBJ1-2	CASTPSHNYGYTF	TGTGCCAGCACCCCCTCACATAACTATGGCTACACCTTC
TRBV30	-	TRBJ1-1	CAWSPPNREGTKAFF	TGTGCCTGGAGTCCCCCAAACAGGGAGGGAACAAAAGCTTTCTTT
TRBV30	-	TRBJ2-1	CAWSVYSGVYNEQFF	TGTGCCTGGAGTGTATACTCCGGTGTCTACAATGAGCAGTTCTTC
TRBV10-1	-	TRBJ2-7	CASSGTPMGEQYF	TGCGCCAGCTCTGGGACTCCCATGGGCGAGCAGTACTTC
TRBV19	TRBD1	TRBJ1-2	CASNTGQGDYGYTF	TGTGCCAGTAATACGGGACAGGGGGACTATGGCTACACCTTC
TRBV7-9	TRBD1	TRBJ2-3	CASSNRDRGTDTQYF	TGTGCCAGCAGCAACCGGGACAGGGGCACAGATACGCAGTATTTT
TRBV7-9	TRBD2	TRBJ2-7	CASSYLGEGLNEQYF	TGTGCCAGCAGCTATCTAGGGGAGGGCCTCAACGAGCAGTACTTC
TRBV6-1	-	TRBJ2-7	CASSEALYYEQYF	TGTGCCAGCAGTGAAGCCCTCTACTACGAGCAGTACTTC
TRBV6-1	-	TRBJ2-3	CASSEAILAVHTDTQYF	TGTGCCAGCAGTGAAGCGATACTAGCAGTACACACAGATACGCAGTATTTT
TRBV28	-	TRBJ2-1	CAVTPRSSIYNEQFF	TGTGCCGTCACCCCGAGAAGTTCCATTTACAATGAGCAGTTCTTC
TRBV5-1	-	TRBJ1-2	CASRSAGSGGYTF	TGCGCCAGCAGATCCGCAGGGAGCGGGGGCTACACCTTC